Presented here are 12 T cell receptor beta chains from one specimen sequenced in a study of PD-L1 blockade in urothelial cancer. Here immunoSEQ multiplex PCR was the method, and the copy in TCRdb shows in-frame clones only, minus some. The table lists 71,000 or so clones, approximately 88% of them singletons, with roughly 3.3% in the top ten. Source: PBMCs, taken around atezolizumab (anti-PD-L1) treatment. All receptors derive from a man aged 60 to 75 with urothelial cancer.

The chain is built from TRBV4-1 and TRBJ2-1, with 8 bases lining up with TRBD1. Trimming took 3 bases from V and 8 from J; bases not matched to a gene: 9. Germline CDR1 MGHRA, CDR2 YSYEKL. The length of the CDR3 is 15 residues. CDR3 residues: CASSQHGQGADEQFF. Written as DNA, the CDR3 is TGCGCCAGCAGCCAGCATGGGCAGGGGGCGGATGAGCAGTTCTTC.

CDR3 DNA sequence: TGCGCCAGCAGCTTGGGAGGCCTAGCGGGACAAGAGACCCAGTACTTC. Its protein is CASSLGGLAGQETQYF. J is TRBJ2-5 and V is TRBV5-1; 9 nucleotides match TRBD2. CDR1 is SGHRS, CDR2 YFSETQ, per germline. CDR3 length equals 16 residues. Germline trimming cut 0 bases from V and 2 bases from J; bases unmatched to any gene: 5. Full variable domain (remainder filled in from reference TRBV5-1 and TRBJ2-5): KAGVTQTPRYLIKTRGQQVTLSCSPISGHRSVSWYQQTPGQGLQFLFEYFSETQRNKGNFPGRFSGRQFSNSRSEMNVSTLELGDSALYLCASSLGGLAGQETQYFGPGTRLLVL.

The chain uses TRBV18 and TRBJ2-7, with 7 bases that match TRBD2. J was trimmed by 7 bases and V by 3 bases; bases with no gene match: 9. The CDR3 consists of 14 residues. Germline loops: CDR1 KGHSH, CDR2 LQKENI. CDR3 nucleotide sequence: TGTGCCAGCTCACCCCCAGGTCGGCGGGAGGAGCAGTACTTC. This codes for CASSPPGRREEQYF.

This clone was recorded at least ten times. J is TRBJ2-7 and V is TRBV10-2; perhaps TRBD1 as D (6 bases). Germline CDR1 is WSHSY and CDR2 is SAAADI. The CDR3 runs 12 residues. Trimming stripped 4 bases from V and 5 bases from J, with 9 bases between. CDR3 sequence: CASSGAGDEQYF. Here the CDR3 DNA reads TGCGCCAGCAGTGGGGCAGGGGACGAGCAGTACTTC.

The rearrangement joins TRBV7-9 to TRBJ2-2; 8 bases are shared with TRBD2. The germline V gene has CDR1 SEHNR and CDR2 FQNEAQ (reference sequence). After removal of 2 bases from V and 0 bases from J, the junction contained 2 bases not matched to a gene. The CDR3 length is 16 residues. The CDR3 protein is CASSLSSGTNTGELFF. CDR3 nucleotides: TGTGCCAGCAGCTTAAGTAGCGGGACGAACACCGGGGAGCTGTTTTTT. Using reference TRBV7-9 and TRBJ2-2 for the parts outside the CDR3, the full variable domain is DTGVSQNPRHKITKRGQNVTFRCDPISEHNRLYWYRQTLGQGPEFLTYFQNEAQLEKSRLLSDRFSAERPKGSFSTLEIQRTEQGDSAMYLCASSLSSGTNTGELFFGEGSRLTVL.

V usage is TRBV6-5 and J usage is TRBJ1-2; maybe TRBD1 (5 bases). Trimming took 6 bases from V and 8 from J, leaving 19 bases between them. This CDR3 is 14 amino acids long. Germline V gene sequence: CDR1 MNHEY, CDR2 SVGAGI. In nucleotides, the CDR3 is TGTGCCAGCAGCTACGCGGAGGGGCGCGGGGGCTACACCTTC. As protein: CASSYAEGRGGYTF.

This rearrangement joins TRBV19 to TRBJ2-7; 7 bases are a match to TRBD1. This CDR3 has 14 residues. After removal of 5 bases from V and 0 bases from J, the junction contained 4 bases not matched to a gene. Germline V lookup: CDR1 LNHDA, CDR2 SQIVND (reference sequence). The CDR3 nucleotides read TGTGCCAGTAGTCCGGGACAGAGCTCCTACGAGCAGTACTTC. It is translated as CASSPGQSSYEQYF.

The rearrangement joins TRBV7-9 to TRBJ1-5; 9 bases line up with TRBD1. Germline CDR1 and CDR2: SEHNR and FQNEAQ (reference sequence). Trimming removed 5 bases from V and 1 base from J; junction bases left unmatched: 9. CDR3 length: 17 amino acids. In nucleotides, the CDR3 is TGTGCCAGCAGCCTCGGACAGGGGAGTGGCAGCAATCAGCCCCAGCATTTT. Protein: CASSLGQGSGSNQPQHF.

The chain joins TRBV11-2 to TRBJ2-1; 10 bases map to TRBD2. The CDR3 consists of 16 residues. The germline gives CDR1 SGHAT, CDR2 FQNNGV. J was trimmed by 5 bases and V by 7 bases; bases with no gene match: 11. CDR3 coding DNA: TGTGCCAGCACCCGCATCAGCGGGAGGGACCACAATGAGCAGTTCTTC. It specifies CASTRISGRDHNEQFF. Full variable domain (missing parts from reference TRBV11-2 and TRBJ2-1): EAGVAQSPRYKIIEKRQSVAFWCNPISGHATLYWYQQILGQGPKLLIQFQNNGVVDDSQLPKDRFSAERLKGVDSTLKIQPAKLEDSAVYLCASTRISGRDHNEQFFGPGTRLTVL.

V usage is TRBV6-5 and J usage is TRBJ2-4; 10 bases line up with TRBD1. This CDR3 spans 15 amino acids. Germline CDR1 and CDR2: MNHEY and SVGAGI. With 7 bases clipped from V and 0 bases from J, the junction kept 3 bases outside the gene matches. CDR3 sequence (DNA): TGTGCCAGCAAGGGACAGGGGCTAGCCAAAAACATTCAGTACTTC. This encodes CASKGQGLAKNIQYF.

The chain couples TRBV7-7 to TRBJ2-7; 11 nucleotides line up with TRBD2. Germline assignment: CDR1 SSHAT and CDR2 FNYEAQ (reference sequence). The CDR3 is made up of 20 amino acids. Unmatched junction bases numbered 22, after V lost 5 bases and J lost 4 bases. CDR3 bases: TGTGCCAGCAGCCCCCTCCGTAGGGCTAGCGGGGGGCCCTCGGGGTACGAGCAGTACTTC. It encodes CASSPLRRASGGPSGYEQYF.

This rearrangement joins TRBV5-4 to TRBJ2-3; 10 bases match TRBD2. V shed 4 bases, J shed 2 bases, and the junction held 7 bases outside the gene matches. Germline V lookup: CDR1 SGHNT, CDR2 YYREEE (reference sequence). The CDR3 has 16 amino acids. CDR3 amino acids: CASSARTSGATDTQYF. The DNA of the CDR3 is TGTGCCAGCAGCGCTAGGACTAGCGGAGCCACAGATACGCAGTATTTT.